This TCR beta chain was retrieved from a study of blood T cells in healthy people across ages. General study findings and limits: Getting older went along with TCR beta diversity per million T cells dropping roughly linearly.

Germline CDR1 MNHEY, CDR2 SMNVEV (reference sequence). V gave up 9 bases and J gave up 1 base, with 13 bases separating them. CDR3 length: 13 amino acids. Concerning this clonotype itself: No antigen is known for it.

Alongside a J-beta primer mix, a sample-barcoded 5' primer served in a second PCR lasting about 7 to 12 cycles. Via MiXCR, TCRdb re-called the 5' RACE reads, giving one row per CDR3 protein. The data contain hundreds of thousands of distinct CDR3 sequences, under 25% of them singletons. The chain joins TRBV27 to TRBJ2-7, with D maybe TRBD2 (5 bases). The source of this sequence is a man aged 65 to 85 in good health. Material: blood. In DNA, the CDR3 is TGTGCCAGTAACCCGTCGGGATCCTACGAGCAGTACTTC. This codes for CASNPSGSYEQYF.